A selection of T cell receptor beta chains follows, all from one sample in a study of shared clonotypes between healthy human individuals. The assay was immunoSEQ multiplex PCR, and TCRdb's table has in-frame clones only and misses some. The table lists about 530,000 clones, about 80% of them singletons, with approximately 13% in the top ten. Input material: PBMCs. The source is a woman between 40 and 55 years old in good health. Some clones in this sample may be carry-over from other donors' samples. The CDR3 runs from the conserved cysteine through the conserved F or W. Fields, in order: J gene, V gene, D gene, clone size, CDR3 DNA, CDR3 protein. The D gene is left open where the match is weak. Part of the rows lack a size; the others show once, few, many or a class for expanded clones.

j_gene: TRBJ2-2; v_gene: TRBV5-1; d_gene: TRBD1; abundance: .; CDR3nt: TGCGCCAGCAGCCGGGACAGGGCGAACACCGGGGAGCTGTTTTTT; CDR3aa: CASSRDRANTGELFF
j_gene: TRBJ2-2; v_gene: TRBV10-2; d_gene: TRBD1; abundance: .; CDR3nt: TGCGCCAGCAGTACCCCCGGGACAGGTAACACCGGGGAGCTGTTTTTT; CDR3aa: CASSTPGTGNTGELFF
j_gene: TRBJ2-1; v_gene: TRBV27; d_gene: .; abundance: .; CDR3nt: TGTGCCAGCAGTTTATCGATACAGGGATTCTCCTACAATGAGCAGTTCTTC; CDR3aa: CASSLSIQGFSYNEQFF
j_gene: TRBJ1-2; v_gene: TRBV14; d_gene: .; abundance: .; CDR3nt: TGTGCCAGCAGCCAAGCAGGGACGTATGGCTACACCTTC; CDR3aa: CASSQAGTYGYTF
j_gene: TRBJ2-7; v_gene: TRBV10-3; d_gene: .; abundance: .; CDR3nt: TGTGCCATCAGTTCCCTAGATAACAGGGAGGGAAGCCAGCAGTACTTC; CDR3aa: CAISSLDNREGSQQYF
j_gene: TRBJ1-2; v_gene: TRBV18; d_gene: TRBD1; abundance: .; CDR3nt: TGTGCCAGCTCACTCCGACAGGGGGATTCGGGAGGCTACACCTTC; CDR3aa: CASSLRQGDSGGYTF
j_gene: TRBJ2-2; v_gene: TRBV9; d_gene: TRBD2; abundance: .; CDR3nt: TGTGCCAGCAGCGCTGGGAGGGCCGGGGAGCTGTTTTTT; CDR3aa: CASSAGRAGELFF
j_gene: TRBJ2-7; v_gene: TRBV4-2; d_gene: TRBD1; abundance: once; CDR3nt: TGTGCCAGCAGCCAAGACGGAGGGACAGGGGTTTACGAGCAGTACTTC; CDR3aa: CASSQDGGTGVYEQYF
j_gene: TRBJ2-6; v_gene: TRBV30; d_gene: .; abundance: .; CDR3nt: TGTGCCTGGAGTGTAGTATTGTCTGGGGCCAACGTCCTGACTTTC; CDR3aa: CAWSVVLSGANVLTF
j_gene: TRBJ1-2; v_gene: TRBV15; d_gene: TRBD1; abundance: .; CDR3nt: TGTGCCACCAGCAGTCTATTGGACAGGGGGAACTTCAACTATGGCTACACCTTC; CDR3aa: CATSSLLDRGNFNYGYTF
j_gene: TRBJ2-7; v_gene: TRBV18; d_gene: .; abundance: few; CDR3nt: TGTGCCAGCTCACCACAGGGGGGACCCTACGAGCAGTACTTC; CDR3aa: CASSPQGGPYEQYF
j_gene: TRBJ2-7; v_gene: TRBV27; d_gene: .; abundance: .; CDR3nt: TGTGCCAGCAGTCCTCAGGGGTTCGAGTCCTACGAGCAGTACTTC; CDR3aa: CASSPQGFESYEQYF
j_gene: TRBJ2-2; v_gene: TRBV29-1; d_gene: TRBD2; abundance: .; CDR3nt: TGCAGCGTTGGACTAGCGGGGCCGACCGGGGAGCTGTTTTTT; CDR3aa: CSVGLAGPTGELFF
j_gene: TRBJ2-7; v_gene: TRBV29-1; d_gene: .; abundance: .; CDR3nt: TGCAGCGTATTGGGGCAGGGATCCTACGAGCAGTACTTC; CDR3aa: CSVLGQGSYEQYF
j_gene: TRBJ2-7; v_gene: TRBV28; d_gene: .; abundance: many; CDR3nt: TGTGCCAGCAGTTTTTGGGGGGCTGGCGAGCAGTACTTC; CDR3aa: CASSFWGAGEQYF
j_gene: TRBJ2-1; v_gene: TRBV9; d_gene: TRBD2; abundance: once; CDR3nt: TGTGCCAGCAGCGTAGGGTCTAGCGGGAACTCCTACAATGAGCAGTTCTTC; CDR3aa: CASSVGSSGNSYNEQFF
j_gene: TRBJ2-3; v_gene: TRBV18; d_gene: TRBD2; abundance: few; CDR3nt: TGTGCCAGCTCGCGCCTACTAGCGGGAGCTACAGATACGCAGTATTTT; CDR3aa: CASSRLLAGATDTQYF